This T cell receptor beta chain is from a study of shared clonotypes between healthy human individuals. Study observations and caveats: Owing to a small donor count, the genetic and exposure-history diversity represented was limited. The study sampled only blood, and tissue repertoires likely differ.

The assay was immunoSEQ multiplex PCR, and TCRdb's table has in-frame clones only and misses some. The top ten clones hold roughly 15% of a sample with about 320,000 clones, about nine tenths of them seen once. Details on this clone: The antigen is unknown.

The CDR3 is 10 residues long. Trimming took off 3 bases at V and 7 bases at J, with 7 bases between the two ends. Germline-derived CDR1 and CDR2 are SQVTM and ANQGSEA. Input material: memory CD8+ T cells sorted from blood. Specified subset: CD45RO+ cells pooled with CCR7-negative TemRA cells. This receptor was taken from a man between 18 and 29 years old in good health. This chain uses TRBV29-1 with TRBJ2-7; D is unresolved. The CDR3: CSVDYPEQYF. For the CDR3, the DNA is TGCAGCGTTGATTACCCAGAGCAGTACTTC.